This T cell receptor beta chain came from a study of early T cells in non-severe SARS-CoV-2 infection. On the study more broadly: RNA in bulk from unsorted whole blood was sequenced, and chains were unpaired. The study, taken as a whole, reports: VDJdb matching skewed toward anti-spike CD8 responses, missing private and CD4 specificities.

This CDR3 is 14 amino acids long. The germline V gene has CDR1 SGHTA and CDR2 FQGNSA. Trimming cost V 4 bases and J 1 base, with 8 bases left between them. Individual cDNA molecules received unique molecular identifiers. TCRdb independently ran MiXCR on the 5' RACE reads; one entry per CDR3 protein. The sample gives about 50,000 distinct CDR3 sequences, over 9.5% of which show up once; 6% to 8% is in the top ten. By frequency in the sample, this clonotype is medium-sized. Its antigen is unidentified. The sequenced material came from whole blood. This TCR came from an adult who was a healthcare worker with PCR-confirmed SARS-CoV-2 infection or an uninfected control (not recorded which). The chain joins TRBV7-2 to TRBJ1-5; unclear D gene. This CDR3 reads CASSSEGSNQPQHF. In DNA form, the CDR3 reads TGTGCCAGCAGCTCCGAGGGAAGCAATCAGCCCCAGCATTTT.